A single sample is the source of the 18 T cell receptor beta chains below, sequenced in a study of T cell changes during pregnancy in multiple sclerosis. Clones were sequenced by immunoSEQ multiplex PCR, and TCRdb holds only the in-frame ones, with some missing. The sample has approximately 17,000 clones, 70% to 90% seen once. The sample consisted of CD8+ T cells from peripheral blood mononuclear cells, taken in the second trimester of pregnancy. The origin of the receptors is a female donor in good health, enrolled as a control in a pregnancy study.

This chain joins TRBV6-4 and TRBJ2-3; 12 nucleotides align to TRBD2. CDR1 MRHNA and CDR2 SNTAGT come from the germline V gene. This CDR3 spans 15 amino acids. Losses at the gene ends were 4 bases for V and 1 base for J; bases not matched to a gene: 0. DNA for the CDR3: TGTGCCAGCAGTGGACTAGCGGGGGGCACAGATACGCAGTATTTT. Translated: CASSGLAGGTDTQYF.

The V call is TRBV19, the J call TRBJ2-5; TRBD2 aligns across 8 bases. Germline V gene sequence: CDR1 LNHDA, CDR2 SQIVND (reference sequence). J was trimmed by 9 bases and V by 0 bases; bases with no gene match: 9. CDR3 length equals 15 residues. The CDR3 spells CASSIDTSGHMAQYF. CDR3 DNA sequence: TGTGCCAGTAGTATAGACACTAGCGGCCACATGGCCCAGTACTTC.

This clone was seen just once. V is TRBV4-3 and J is TRBJ2-1; D not resolved. Trimming removed 4 bases from V and 5 bases from J, with 15 bases in between. Germline V gene lookup returns CDR1 LGHNA and CDR2 YSLEER. This CDR3 spans 15 amino acids. CDR3 nucleotide sequence: TGCGCCAGCAGCCTTACCCCATTGATAGACAATGAGCAGTTCTTC. Amino acid sequence: CASSLTPLIDNEQFF.

The V call is TRBV5-1, the J call TRBJ1-6; tentative D call: TRBD1 (6 bases). The CDR3 contains 16 residues. The V gene's germline CDR1 is SGHRS and CDR2 YFSETQ. Trimming removed 2 bases at V and 8 bases at J, with 17 bases between. Here the CDR3 reads CASSLSGGRADSPLHF. The CDR3 DNA follows: TGCGCCAGCAGCTTATCGGGGGGGCGTGCGGATTCACCCCTCCACTTT.

The chain recombines TRBV2 with TRBJ2-3; D gene uncertain. The V end lost 4 bases, the J end lost 6 bases, and 2 bases lay between the germline ends. Germline CDR1 and CDR2: SNHLY and FYNNEI. The CDR3 has 10 amino acids. CDR3 bases: TGTGCCAGCAGTGCGGATACGCAGTATTTT. Its protein product is CASSADTQYF.

The V gene is TRBV28, the J gene TRBJ1-4, with D possibly being TRBD1 (6 bases). V lost 3 bases and J 0 bases, leaving 20 bases between the germline ends. Germline V gene data show CDR1 as MDHEN and CDR2 as SYDVKM. CDR3 length: 19 amino acids. The CDR3 reads CASSLEKGREGATNEKLFF. CDR3 sequence (DNA): TGTGCCAGCAGTTTGGAGAAAGGGCGGGAGGGGGCAACTAATGAAAAACTGTTTTTT.

The chain links TRBV25-1 to TRBJ1-4, with TRBD1 matching 10 bases. This CDR3 spans 14 amino acids. Unmatched junction bases numbered 3, after V lost 6 bases and J lost 5 bases. Germline values: CDR1 MGHDK, CDR2 SYGVNS. The CDR3 spells CASRGTGVNEKLFF. DNA for the CDR3: TGTGCCAGCAGAGGGACAGGGGTAAATGAAAAACTGTTTTTT.

The rearrangement joins TRBV27 to TRBJ1-6, with D uncertain. The CDR3 loop spans 13 amino acids. Germline CDR1 MNHEY, CDR2 SMNVEV (reference sequence). V was pared by 3 bases and J by 10 bases, with 10 bases between. As DNA, the CDR3 is TGTGCCAGCAGTTTCAGGCCTGCCTCACCCCTCCACTTT. It translates to CASSFRPASPLHF.

The chain carries TRBV13 and TRBJ2-3; possibly TRBD1 for D (6 bases). Looked up from germline, CDR1 is PRHDT and CDR2 is FYEKMQ (reference sequence). The length of the CDR3 is 19 residues. V was trimmed by 1 base and J by 6 bases, leaving 26 bases between them. The CDR3 is CASSLVVGATSGNEDTQYF. The CDR3 nucleotides read TGTGCCAGCAGCTTAGTGGTGGGGGCGACAAGTGGGAATGAGGATACGCAGTATTTT. The full variable domain, its missing parts supplied by reference TRBV13 and TRBJ2-3, is AAGVIQSPRHLIKEKRETATLKCYPIPRHDTVYWYQQGPGQDPQFLISFYEKMQSDKGSIPDRFSAQQFSDYHSELNMSSLELGDSALYFCASSLVVGATSGNEDTQYFGPGTRLTVL.

This chain links TRBV28 with TRBJ2-2; no reliable D call. Germline assignment: CDR1 MDHEN and CDR2 SYDVKM. The CDR3 covers 13 residues. V was trimmed by 4 bases and J by 0 bases, leaving 3 bases between them. The CDR3 nucleotides read TGTGCCAGCAGTTCAACGAACACCGGGGAGCTGTTTTTT. It encodes CASSSTNTGELFF.

This chain connects TRBV19 to TRBJ1-1; the D gene is possibly TRBD1 (6 bases). Trimming took off 5 bases at V and 0 bases at J, with 10 bases between the two ends. The CDR3 contains 14 residues. In germline, CDR1 is LNHDA, CDR2 SQIVND (reference sequence). Here the CDR3 DNA reads TGTGCCAGTAGTCCGGACAGCCTGAACACTGAAGCTTTCTTT. It yields the protein CASSPDSLNTEAFF.

This clone has just one count. This sequence joins TRBV7-9 and TRBJ1-1; 8 bases map to TRBD1. V lost 5 bases, J lost 1 base, and 9 bases stayed unmatched. There are 16 residues in the CDR3. CDR1 and CDR2 (germline): SEHNR, FQNEAQ (reference sequence). The CDR3 reads CASSPRDRLTNTEAFF. DNA of the CDR3: TGTGCCAGCAGCCCGCGGGACAGGCTCACGAACACTGAAGCTTTCTTT.

This rearrangement joins TRBV5-6 to TRBJ2-5; possibly TRBD2 for D (6 bases). The V and J ends lost 2 bases and 0 bases respectively, with 14 bases between them. The CDR3 loop spans 16 amino acids. Germline lookup yields CDR1 SGHDT and CDR2 YYEEEE. The CDR3 region is CASSFSGWGDQETQYF. The CDR3 bases are TGTGCCAGCAGCTTCTCCGGGTGGGGGGACCAAGAGACCCAGTACTTC.

This clone was recorded once. A read error may produce the germline difference seen at one junction end. The chain joins TRBV7-7 to TRBJ2-1, with D tentatively TRBD2 (7 bases). The CDR3 is made up of 14 amino acids. In germline, CDR1 is SSHAT, CDR2 FNYEAQ (reference sequence). The CDR3 DNA follows: TGTGCTAGCAGCTTAGGGGGGGGCCCCAATGAGCAGTTCTTC. It translates to CASSLGGGPNEQFF.

This chain connects TRBV11-2 to TRBJ2-2, with a weak D call TRBD2 (5 bases). The CDR3 covers 15 residues. Germline V gene sequence: CDR1 SGHAT, CDR2 FQNNGV. V was cut by 6 bases and J by 3 bases, with 14 bases left in between. The CDR3 here is CASSLKRSYTGELFF. CDR3 nucleotide sequence: TGTGCCAGCAGTTTAAAGCGGAGCTACACCGGGGAGCTGTTTTTT.

V is TRBV6-1 and J is TRBJ2-3, with D possibly TRBD2 on 7 matching bases. Trimming cost V 2 bases and J 5 bases, with 14 bases left between them. This CDR3 comprises 15 residues. Germline-derived CDR1 and CDR2 are MNHNS and SASEGT. CDR3: CASSEWGGRGDTQYF. CDR3 DNA sequence: TGTGCCAGCAGTGAATGGGGGGGGCGCGGAGATACGCAGTATTTT.

The rearrangement joins TRBV7-6 to TRBJ2-1; TRBD2 aligns across 8 bases. The germline gives CDR1 SGHVS, CDR2 FNYEAQ. CDR3 length equals 17 residues. V trimming: 6 bases; J trimming: 0 bases; junction bases outside the gene matches: 10. Here the CDR3 reads CASSFTAGADSYNEQFF. CDR3 coding DNA: TGTGCCAGCAGTTTTACAGCGGGGGCCGACTCCTACAATGAGCAGTTCTTC.

The chain is built from TRBV15 and TRBJ1-4; tentative D call: TRBD1 (5 bases). The CDR3 runs 17 residues. Germline lookup yields CDR1 LNHNV and CDR2 YYDKDF (reference sequence). The V gene lost 2 bases and the J gene lost 0 bases, with 13 bases spanning the gap. The CDR3: CATSRLDHRTTNEKLFF. CDR3 nucleotide sequence: TGTGCCACCAGCAGACTGGACCACAGGACAACTAATGAAAAACTGTTTTTT. The whole variable domain, filled in from reference TRBV15 and TRBJ1-4, reads DAMVIQNPRYQVTQFGKPVTLSCSQTLNHNVMYWYQQKSSQAPKLLFHYYDKDFNNEADTPDNFQSRRPNTSFCFLDIRSPGLGDTAMYLCATSRLDHRTTNEKLFFGSGTQLSVL.